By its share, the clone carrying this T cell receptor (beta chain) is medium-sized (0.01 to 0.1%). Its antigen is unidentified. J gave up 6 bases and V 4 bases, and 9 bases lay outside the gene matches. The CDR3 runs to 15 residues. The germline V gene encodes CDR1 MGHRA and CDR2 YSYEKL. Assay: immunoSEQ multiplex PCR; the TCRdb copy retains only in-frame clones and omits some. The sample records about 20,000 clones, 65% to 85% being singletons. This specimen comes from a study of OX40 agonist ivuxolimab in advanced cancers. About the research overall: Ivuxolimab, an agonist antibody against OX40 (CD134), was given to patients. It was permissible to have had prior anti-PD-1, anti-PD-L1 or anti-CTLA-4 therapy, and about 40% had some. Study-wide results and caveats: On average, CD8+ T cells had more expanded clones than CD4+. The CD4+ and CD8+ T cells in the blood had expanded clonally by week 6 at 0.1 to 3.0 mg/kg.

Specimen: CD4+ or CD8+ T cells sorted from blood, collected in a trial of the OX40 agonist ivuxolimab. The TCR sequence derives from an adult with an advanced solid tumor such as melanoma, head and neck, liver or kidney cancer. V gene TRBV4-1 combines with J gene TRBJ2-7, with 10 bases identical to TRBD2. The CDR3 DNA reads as TGCGCCAGCAGCCTTATAGCGGGGGGAGGGTCCGAGCAGTACTTC. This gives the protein CASSLIAGGGSEQYF.